What follows is one T cell receptor (beta chain) and its context. Its antigen remains unknown. This table comes from immunoSEQ multiplex PCR, and its TCRdb copy is limited to in-frame clones, with some not included. The table shows roughly 80,000 clones, with under 95% occurring only once. Trimming removed 4 bases from V and 3 bases from J, with 10 bases in between. This CDR3 comprises 15 residues. CDR1 is MNHEY and CDR2 is SVGAGI in the germline V gene. The data were taken from a study of T cell responses to AZD1222 COVID-19 vaccine. Study-level background: Second-dose recipients at about 4 or about 12 weeks were treated as one pooled group. Study observations and caveats: Reports say nearly half of spike-specific TCRs go after unmutated variant regions.

The TCR comes from an adult in good health. The J gene is TRBJ2-6, the V gene TRBV6-5, with a weak D call TRBD2 (5 bases). The specimen was peripheral blood, collected on day 0 of AZD1222 vaccination. The CDR3 nucleotides are TGTGCCAGCAGTTTCGGACTTAATGGGGCCAACGTCCTGACTTTC. Translating it yields CASSFGLNGANVLTF.